The rows below give T cell receptor beta chains drawn from one sample of a study of identifying expanded T cells in peripheral blood. Produced via immunoSEQ multiplex PCR; TCRdb's table is partial and in-frame only. The table shows 70,000 to 95,000 clones, with 88% occurring only once. The sample was blood. These receptors were collected from a person aged 18-70 years in good health. The conserved cysteine and the conserved F or W are not part of the CDR3 here. Each record gives: D gene, J gene, V gene, CDR3 protein. The D gene is left open where the match is weak.

>.|TRBJ2-2|TRBV21-1
ASTWGAASRAGELF
>TRBD2|TRBJ2-7|TRBV4-3
ASSQDTASGGIYEQY
>TRBD2|TRBJ2-5|TRBV28
ASRPHSGRETQY
>.|TRBJ2-5|TRBV18
ASSPGQGSQETQY
>.|TRBJ1-4|TRBV4-1
ASSMSLGTNEKLF
>.|TRBJ2-1|TRBV6-1
ASSEQGYSNEQF
>.|TRBJ1-1|TRBV12-2
ASRPGGNTEAF
>.|TRBJ1-1|TRBV6-4
ASSESGNTEAF
>.|TRBJ2-2|TRBV11-3
ASSLEAGELF
>TRBD1|TRBJ1-1|TRBV5-4
ASTEQGPNTEAF
>.|TRBJ2-7|TRBV5-1
ASTLLSGSYEQY
>.|TRBJ2-7|TRBV27
ASSLSRGNEQY
>.|TRBJ2-3|TRBV25-1
ASSERGADESTDTQY
>.|TRBJ2-2|TRBV2
ASSEDGTHGELF
>.|TRBJ1-2|TRBV9
ASSVLAGANYGYT
>.|TRBJ1-2|TRBV7-2
ASSLAREYYGYT
>.|TRBJ1-2|TRBV29-1
SVALLGSGYGYT
>.|TRBJ2-3|TRBV6-4
ASSVAETSTDTQY
>TRBD1|TRBJ2-2|TRBV28
ASSTHGQGPGELF
>.|TRBJ2-7|TRBV7-2
ASSYIGGDEQY
>TRBD2|TRBJ2-2|TRBV29-1
SVVGSGDALTGELF
>.|TRBJ2-7|TRBV7-2
ASSQWKRSSEQY
>.|TRBJ2-7|TRBV18
ASSADSSYEQY
>.|TRBJ2-3|TRBV28
ASKGTAHTDTQY
>.|TRBJ2-5|TRBV7-2
ASSRLGEQY
>.|TRBJ1-1|TRBV20-1
SARAHTEAF
>.|TRBJ2-7|TRBV5-1
ASSLVAGSYEQY
>.|TRBJ1-1|TRBV4-1
ASSPRGMDRQGGEAF
>TRBD2|TRBJ2-1|TRBV9
ASSVGGGGSNEQF
>.|TRBJ2-5|TRBV7-9
ASSLAVREETQY
>TRBD1|TRBJ1-1|TRBV6-1
ASRTRTGLTEAF
>.|TRBJ2-3|TRBV5-1
ASSVRDGAFGDTQY
>TRBD1|TRBJ1-5|TRBV18
ASSEGQGRNQPQH
>.|TRBJ2-6|TRBV6-1
ASSYGANVLT